The entry below gives a single T cell receptor beta chain sequence along with its context. This specimen comes from a study of blood T cell repertoires in COVID-19. Measured with immunoSEQ multiplex PCR; TCRdb has only the in-frame clones, and not every one. This table holds nearly 200,000 clones, 70% to 85% found once. In germline, CDR1 is SGHVS, CDR2 FQNEAQ. This CDR3 has 11 amino acids. Deletions cut 5 bases from V and 9 bases from J, with 8 bases between. The source material was peripheral blood. The V and J genes are TRBV7-8 and TRBJ2-1; unclear D gene. This receptor was identified in a human donor with acute or convalescent COVID-19. The donor label of this sample is uncertain. The CDR3 sequence: CASSAELEQFF. Here the CDR3 DNA reads TGTGCCAGCAGCGCGGAACTTGAGCAGTTCTTC.